This entry lists 3 T cell receptor beta chains sequenced from one sample in a study of CD8+ T cells in alopecia areata. Extracted RNA was reverse transcribed, and the resulting cDNA served as sequencing template. The repertoire was sequenced with immunoSEQ multiplex PCR; TCRdb's copy has only in-frame clones and lacks some. The sample carries about 170,000 clones, 58% recorded once. Treatment of the sample: oral pan-JAK inhibitor, 5-10 mg twice daily. This sample comprised CD4+ T cells sorted from blood, obtained at roughly week 55, from a patient treated with tofacitinib. These receptors were collected from a human donor with alopecia areata.

This chain connects TRBV7-9 to TRBJ1-6, with TRBD1 identical over 7 bases. The CDR3 has 14 residues. V gave up 7 bases and J gave up 6 bases; unmatched junction bases: 6. Germline CDR1 and CDR2: SEHNR and FQNEAQ (reference sequence). In DNA, the CDR3 is TGTGCCAGCAATCGACAGGGACCTAATTCACCCCTCCACTTT. It codes for CASNRQGPNSPLHF.

V usage is TRBV19 and J usage is TRBJ1-1, with 10 bases lining up with TRBD1. Trimming cost V 7 bases and J 1 base; bases outside gene matches: 9. Germline V CDR1 and CDR2: LNHDA, SQIVND (reference sequence). This CDR3 is 16 amino acids long. CDR3 DNA sequence: TGTGCCAGTACCACGGGACAGGGGACACCGAACACTGAAGCTTTCTTT. Translation gives CASTTGQGTPNTEAFF.

There are a few counts of this clone. J is TRBJ2-7 and V is TRBV29-1, with 7 bases lining up with TRBD2. After removal of 5 bases from V and 2 bases from J, the junction contained 9 bases not matched to a gene. CDR3 length: 14 amino acids. The V gene's germline CDR1 is SQVTM and CDR2 ANQGSEA. This CDR3 is CSVRKGGGAYEQYF. CDR3 bases: TGCAGCGTTCGCAAGGGCGGGGGAGCCTACGAGCAGTACTTC.